Included here is one T cell receptor (beta chain) sequence, with context. Its target antigen remains unknown. No quality values exist for individual bases; no much larger clone is one base distant. The library was obtained by the immunoSEQ multiplex PCR assay. The multiplex PCR relied on a mix of 60 forward primers for TCR Vbeta segments and 13 reverse primers for TCR Jbeta segments. The CDR3 region of rearranged TCR beta genes was amplified from genomic DNA by a multiplex PCR assay. The Illumina HiSeq System was used to sequence the amplified TCR beta libraries as 87-base-pair reads. In the authors' own workflow: A later analysis tallied around 82 million unique TCR beta chains across the 666 repertoires, and 10 million to 11 million of those chains were shared by two or more donors. A nearest-neighbor algorithm error-corrected the raw reads and collapsed the reads into unique sequences, merging closely related sequences to remove PCR and sequencing errors. V, D and J gene segments were assigned by aligning CDR3 sequences to IMGT reference sequences. For a sequence to be retained, at least a six-nucleotide match to both a V gene segment and a J gene segment was required. A rearrangement counted as productive if the CDR3 had no stop codons and remained in frame with V and J, and every other rearrangement counted as non-productive. CDR3 was defined according to IMGT convention as the region running from the second conserved V-encoded cysteine to the conserved J-encoded phenylalanine. The earlier analysis of a few hundred of the donors excluded sequences that lacked an unambiguous match to a single V gene segment. In an earlier analysis of about 590 of the donors, a V segment was called functional when productive rearrangements were above 56.7%, and segregating when the standard deviation between donors exceeded 5%. A statistical classification framework was built to diagnose cytomegalovirus status from the catalog of TCR beta chain sequences. A later analysis assigned V and J genes by comparing TCR nucleotide sequences with IMGT/GENE-DB human TR gene sequences. Using the TCRdist pipeline, a later analysis assigned CDR3 sequences along with most-parsimonious VDJ recombination scenarios. In a later analysis, each TCR beta chain was defined by its CDR3 amino acid sequence together with its V-gene family, and reads without a unique V-gene family were excluded. A later analysis removed 600 or so highly shared, low-generation-probability nucleotide sequences to deal with suspected cross-contamination and a sequencing artifact. In a later analysis, a clonal expansion index for each public chain was calculated from normalized within-repertoire ranks of inferred template counts. Generation probabilities in a later analysis came from a VDJ recombination model fitted to out-of-frame rearrangements, and those results were checked against IGoR. In a later analysis, TCR-TCR, TCR-HLA and TCR-CMV co-occurrence was scored with hypergeometric tests, and a repertoire-size bias correction was applied to TCR pairs. False discovery rates were estimated in a later analysis by permuting HLA or CMV assignments 20 times. In a later analysis, co-occurring TCRs were grouped with DBSCAN, and TCRdist sequence similarity was added when clustering was performed within HLA-allele-positive subsets. Repertoires with fewer than 30,000 or more than 120,000 public chains were left out of co-occurrence clustering, as were a few repertoires with anomalous nucleotide sharing. What TCRdb holds here is the immuneACCESS table cut down to in-frame rearrangements. Part of the clones is not present; checked against another copy, under half of the missing clones reflect an unresolved V gene, and the others are unexplained. V and J calls and clone size are copied from that table; D and trimming were computed from the DNA. Across this sample there are under 250,000 clones, with around four fifths seen only once. Roughly a tenth of the sample is held by the ten biggest clonotypes.

The data were taken from a study of cytomegalovirus exposure and HLA in healthy donors (dated by TCRdb to the late 2010s). In terms of the full investigation: In an earlier analysis of approximately 500 of the donors, about 260 Gb of sequence data and 120 million or so unique TCR beta sequences from approximately 180 million T cells were reported. An earlier analysis of a few hundred of the donors applied high-throughput TCR beta sequencing to assess whether each TCR beta V gene segment acted as functional or pseudogenic. To predict cytomegalovirus infection status, the study brought together high-throughput TCR immunosequencing, statistical association of individual TCRs with disease status, and machine learning. Every repertoire in the discovery cohort had been generated on one and the same sequencing platform. A later analysis re-analyzed previously published TCR beta repertoires from roughly 630 donors and added high-resolution HLA genotyping to study TCR occurrence patterns. A later genetic analysis took genome-wide SNP genotypes for about 55% of the roughly 670 donors and used that subset as a discovery cohort. Donor age, sex, ethnicity and CMV serostatus were compiled together with the repertoire data. Along with the approximately 650-subject first cohort, a separate validation cohort of about 110 different subjects was used. The study aimed to test whether cataloging public T cell receptors could reveal signatures of past pathogen exposure. In the later analysis, no new phenotypic data were used to find candidate immune exposures; instead, reliance was placed on TCR beta sequences and their occurrence across donors. HLA typing included class I and class II loci at four-digit resolution. Of the roughly 400 genotyped donors, approximately 83% fell in the genetic ancestry cluster associated with self-reported Caucasian donors. Across 398 genotyped donors of the cohort, an average of approximately 200,000 unique TCR beta nucleotide sequences per donor were sequenced, and roughly a sixth of those sequences were non-productive. The study used immunosequencing to profile the T cell repertoires of more than 650 subjects and linked those repertoires to cytomegalovirus serostatus. Typing coverage differed by locus: A, B, C, DRB1 and DQB1 were typed in about 620-640 donors, DQA1 in roughly 510, DPA1 in 600 to 610, and DPB1 in roughly 470. Five DR-DQ haplotypes were treated as single units for association and clustering because of strong linkage in the cohort. Around 330 gigabases of sequencing data and approximately 92 million unique TCR sequences made up an early release that covered approximately 650 HLA-typed donors.

Trimming costs V 0 bases and J 2 bases, and their ends lie 10 bases apart. CDR1 and CDR2, per the germline V gene, are SGHRS and YFSETQ. The CDR3 covers 15 residues, taking in both the cysteine and the phenylalanine. Only the CDR3 part of the read is kept: 45 bases, read in frame from the first base. In total, approximately 610 healthy bone marrow donors made up the cohort. All cohort members were sampled while nominally healthy, although unrecorded immune exposures were likely present. The donor tested CMV seropositive and was one of the 289 seropositive cohort members. Every donor gave a peripheral blood sample, and the peripheral blood mononuclear cells from that sample were used for TCR beta sequencing. Genomic DNA was extracted from the blood cell samples with the Qiagen DNeasy Blood Extraction Kit. Results and caveats for the whole study, not just this receptor: CMV serostatus was the only immune exposure information available for the cohort. A cluster of highly shared sequence variants was judged likely to represent a technical artifact of the sequencing pipeline. The classifier was reported to diagnose cytomegalovirus status with high specificity and sensitivity in both the original cohort and the validation cohort. Compared with equally common non-associated chains, HLA-associated TCR beta chains in a later analysis were more clonally expanded and had lower generation probabilities. Several of the top co-occurrence clusters appeared to be linked to parvovirus B19, influenza, CMV and Epstein-Barr virus, according to a later analysis. When HLA alleles, especially DR and DQ, strongly co-occurred, TCR associations were difficult to assign to individual alleles. A later analysis found that most CMV-associated TCR beta chains appeared HLA-restricted, with HLA associations seemingly driven largely by CMV exposure. A later genetic analysis associated a missense DCLRE1C variant with V-gene and J-gene trimming of TCR beta chains, and an independent cohort replicated the association. Correlated functional status among segregating V segments might be attributable to linkage disequilibrium, but an unknown experimental factor could not be ruled out. Broadly in line with IMGT annotations, most TCR beta V segments showed up in productive rearrangements about 87% or about 30% of the time in an earlier analysis of under 700 of the donors. This cohort had only TCR beta chains sequenced, and the lack of alpha or paired-chain data limited which features could be detected. At a false discovery rate of 0.05, a later analysis linked under 20,000 TCR beta sequences to specific HLA alleles. Most TCR sequences were observed very rarely across donors, whereas some public TCRs were present in many individuals. In a later analysis, TCR association rates were found to vary across HLA loci, with the most associated TCRs seen for DRB1 alleles and the fewest for HLA-C alleles. A total of roughly 160 TCR beta chains were listed by the study as associated with cytomegalovirus. In a later genetic analysis, fewer N-insertions in productive TCRs were reported among donors in an Asian-associated ancestry cluster than the approximately 670-donor mean. Presence/absence analyses assumed roughly uniform sequencing depth across donors, an assumption that may not hold. In vitro tests confirmed that three of the cytomegalovirus-associated TCR beta chains recognize cytomegalovirus antigens. Because HLA typing was missing for some donors at each locus, association tests included only the typed subset. It was suggested by the authors that the approach could potentially be generalized to other disease states and immunological phenotypes. Because counts were too low, roughly 17 rarely observed V segments, including chromosome 9 orphons, were left out of the earlier analysis of a few hundred of the donors. Some IMGT-functional V segments, including TRBV6-2 and TRBV6-3, could not be distinguished by the 87-base-pair reads and were therefore excluded. A further reported finding was that TCR beta sequences accurately predicted the HLA-A and HLA-B alleles for most subjects in the first cohort.

The chain is made from TRBV5-1 and TRBJ2-3; a confident D gene designation cannot be given. This TCR came from a woman aged 45 to 65 in good health and CMV-seropositive. The sample was PBMCs. The sequence in DNA is TGCGCCAGCAGCTTGGTTCGGGTGGACACAGATACGCAGTATTTT. Translated, this is CASSLVRVDTDTQYF.